These 27 T cell receptor beta chains originate from one sample sequenced in a study of post-analysis software for immune sequencing data. General observations from the study: The five TRBV segments detected at higher frequency in patients than in controls included TRBV5-6, TRBV5-1 and TRBV20-1.

The library was made from cDNA and included unique molecular identifiers. One entry per CDR3 protein results from TCRdb running MiXCR on the PCR reads. The sample gives roughly 870,000 distinct CDR3 sequences, roughly half of which show up once; 4.6% is in the top ten. These receptors are not linked to any known antigen. Sequencing was done on a sample of blood. These receptors all stem from a girl aged 5 to 17 with multiple sclerosis.

The chain recombines TRBV5-1 with TRBJ2-3, with 7 bases lining up with TRBD2. Per the germline V gene, CDR1 is SGHRS and CDR2 is YFSETQ. V trimming: 1 base; J trimming: 4 bases; junction bases outside the gene matches: 9. The CDR3 covers 16 residues. DNA for the CDR3: TGCGCCAGCAGCTTGTCCCGGGGGGACGTCCCAGATACGCAGTATTTT. Residues: CASSLSRGDVPDTQYF.

The table lists this clonotype with a count of one. This chain connects TRBV12-3 or TRBV12-4 to TRBJ1-5, with 7 nucleotides matching TRBD1. The V and J ends lost 7 bases and 3 bases, in that order; junction bases with no gene match: 9. The CDR3 has 15 amino acids. The CDR3 DNA reads as TGTGCCAGCACCTCGACGGGACAGATCAATCAGCCCCAGCATTTT. Encoded protein: CASTSTGQINQPQHF.

This clonotype was detected a few times. The genes are TRBV12-3 or TRBV12-4 and TRBJ1-2, with D unclear. Between the trimmed V and J ends, which lost 3 bases and 5 bases, there was a span of 7 bases. The CDR3 runs to 12 residues. The chain's CDR3 is CASSFEDYGYTF. The CDR3 nucleotides are TGTGCCAGCAGTTTCGAGGATTATGGCTACACCTTC.

This clonotype was detected only once. The V and J genes are TRBV27 and TRBJ2-1; TRBD2 matches 7 bases. The V gene's germline CDR1 is MNHEY and CDR2 SMNVEV (reference sequence). The ends lost 5 bases at V and 3 bases at J; junction bases unmatched: 13. The CDR3 spans 17 residues. CDR3 in amino acids: CASSDSTSGINYNEQFF. The DNA of the CDR3 is TGTGCCAGCAGTGATAGTACGAGCGGGATTAACTACAATGAGCAGTTCTTC.

The CDR3 coding sequence is TGTGCCTGGAGCGGGGGGACTTTCATGAATCAGCCCCAGCATTTT. It codes for CAWSGGTFMNQPQHF. The chain uses TRBV30 and TRBJ1-5; TRBD1 might be the D (5 bases). The CDR3 length is 15 residues. In germline, CDR1 is GTSNPN, CDR2 SVGIG (reference sequence). Trimming took 3 bases from V and 4 from J, leaving 16 bases between them. The variable domain in full, with the rest retrieved from reference TRBV30 and TRBJ1-5, is SQTIHQWPATLVQPVGSPLSLECTVEGTSNPNLYWYRQAAGRGLQLLFYSVGIGQISSEVPQNLSASRPQDRQFILSSKKLLLSDSGFYLCAWSGGTFMNQPQHFGDGTRLSIL.

CDR3 sequence (DNA): TGTGCCAGCACTGTAGACAAGATCTATGGCTACACCTTC. It encodes CASTVDKIYGYTF. The chain is built from TRBV6-6 and TRBJ1-2; no firm D call. This CDR3 region has 13 residues. The germline V and J ends were trimmed by 7 bases and 4 bases, with 13 bases remaining between them. Germline V lookup: CDR1 MNHNY, CDR2 SVGAGI (reference sequence).

In its sample, this clonotype was seen many times. The gene calls are TRBV7-2 and TRBJ2-7; D is ambiguous. Germline CDR1 SGHTA, CDR2 FQGNSA. V lost 4 bases to trimming and J lost 6 bases, with 19 bases between them. The CDR3 is 15 residues long. The DNA of the CDR3 is TGTGCCAGCAGCTCGAGGTGGCTTCTATCTACCGAGCAGTACTTC. Its protein is CASSSRWLLSTEQYF.

The rearrangement links TRBV20-1 to TRBJ2-7; the D gene is possibly TRBD2 (6 bases). V was trimmed by 0 bases and J by 1 base, leaving 13 bases between them. Per germline, CDR1 DFQATT and CDR2 SNEGSKA (reference sequence). There are 15 residues in the CDR3. In DNA, the CDR3 is TGCAGTGCTAGAGATAGGGACTTACCATCCTACGAGCAGTACTTC. Translation: CSARDRDLPSYEQYF.

This rearrangement joins TRBV7-8 to TRBJ2-5, with TRBD2 identical over 8 bases. This CDR3 comprises 18 residues. CDR1 and CDR2 (germline): SGHVS, FQNEAQ. Unmatched junction bases numbered 9, after V lost 0 bases and J lost 0 bases. The CDR3: CASSLALKRGTHQETQYF. The CDR3 DNA sequence: TGTGCCAGCAGCTTAGCGTTGAAGCGGGGGACCCACCAAGAGACCCAGTACTTC.

This clonotype was counted between two and nine times. As DNA, the CDR3 is TGCGCCAGCAGCATATTAGCGAGCTCCTACAATGAGCAGTTCTTC. It encodes CASSILASSYNEQFF. This chain connects TRBV5-1 to TRBJ2-1, with D possibly matching TRBD2 (5 bases). V lost 4 bases and J lost 0, with 11 bases in between. Per the germline V gene, CDR1 is SGHRS and CDR2 is YFSETQ. This CDR3 has 15 residues.

The V gene is TRBV20-1, the J gene TRBJ1-4; D remains ambiguous. Trimming took 4 bases from V and 9 from J, leaving 18 bases between them. The length of the CDR3 is 14 residues. Germline V gives CDR1 DFQATT, CDR2 SNEGSKA (reference sequence). CDR3 residues: CSATQFGTFQKLFF. Here the CDR3 DNA reads TGCAGTGCTACCCAGTTTGGAACATTCCAAAAACTGTTTTTT.

A note on this clonotype: The germline gene is not matched at one end of the junction; a read error may be the cause. The J gene is TRBJ2-5, the V gene TRBV6-1, with TRBD1 identical over 9 bases. CDR1 MNHNS and CDR2 SASEGT come from the germline V gene. CDR3 length: 18 residues. The CDR3 bases are TGTGTCAGCAGTAAAATGACGGGACAGGGCTACTGGGGAGAGACCCAGTACTTC. It yields the protein CVSSKMTGQGYWGETQYF.

This chain connects TRBV15 to TRBJ2-7, with D perhaps TRBD1 or TRBD2 (6 bases each). Germline-derived CDR1 and CDR2 are LNHNV and YYDKDF (reference sequence). The CDR3 runs to 15 residues. Trimming stripped 0 bases from V and 3 bases from J, with 12 bases between. CDR3 protein: CATSRDPGAYYEQYF. The CDR3 bases are TGTGCCACCAGCAGAGATCCGGGGGCATACTACGAGCAGTACTTC.

V gene TRBV5-1 combines with J gene TRBJ2-5; 10 nucleotides match TRBD2. V lost 2 bases to trimming and J lost 5 bases; unmatched junction nucleotides: 3. CDR3 length equals 14 residues. Germline-derived CDR1 and CDR2 are SGHRS and YFSETQ. CDR3 sequence reads: CASSFSGRYETQYF. For the CDR3, the DNA is TGCGCCAGCAGCTTTAGCGGGAGGTATGAGACCCAGTACTTC.

V and J are TRBV20-1 and TRBJ2-7; D may correspond to TRBD1 or TRBD2 (5 bases each). Looked up from germline, CDR1 is DFQATT and CDR2 is SNEGSKA (reference sequence). V gave up 3 bases and J gave up 2 bases, with 11 bases separating them. The CDR3 is made up of 13 amino acids. CDR3 nucleotides: TGCAGTGCTAGGGAGTGGGGGACCTACGAGCAGTACTTC. This sequence encodes CSAREWGTYEQYF.

The chain combines TRBV12-3 or TRBV12-4 with TRBJ2-7, with no clear D. V was shortened by 5 bases and J by 7 bases, with 9 bases between the two germline ends. The CDR3 is made up of 11 amino acids. CDR3 loop: CASSIHLEQYF. The CDR3 nucleotides read TGTGCCAGCAGTATACACCTTGAGCAGTACTTC.

V is TRBV20-1 and J is TRBJ1-1; D perhaps matches TRBD1 (5 bases). With 3 bases removed from V and 3 bases from J, the gap between germline ends came to 14 bases. The CDR3 contains 14 residues. The V gene's germline CDR1 is DFQATT and CDR2 SNEGSKA (reference sequence). This chain's CDR3 is CSASRGRWDTEAFF. The DNA of the CDR3 is TGCAGTGCTAGTAGGGGAAGGTGGGACACTGAAGCTTTCTTT.

The chain is built from TRBV2 and TRBJ2-3; a weak D match, TRBD1 (6 bases). Trimming removed 6 bases from V and 3 bases from J, with 13 bases in between. The CDR3 loop spans 14 amino acids. Germline-derived CDR1 and CDR2 are SNHLY and FYNNEI. The CDR3 protein is CASRKTGLTDTQYF. For the CDR3, the DNA is TGTGCCAGCAGGAAAACAGGGTTGACAGATACGCAGTATTTT.

This clonotype was recorded at least ten times. V usage is TRBV10-3 and J usage is TRBJ2-3, with 8 nucleotides matching TRBD1. The CDR3 runs to 15 residues. Germline V gene data show CDR1 as ENHRY and CDR2 as SYGVKD. V was pared by 5 bases and J by 3 bases, with 7 bases of the junction left unmatched. The CDR3 DNA reads TGTGCCATCAGTAGGGGGACAGGCGGAACAGATACGCAGTATTTT. Amino acids: CAISRGTGGTDTQYF.

The gene calls are TRBV7-2 and TRBJ2-4; 7 positions match TRBD2. CDR1 is SGHTA and CDR2 is FQGNSA in the germline V gene. V trimming: 5 bases; J trimming: 9 bases; junction bases outside the gene matches: 19. The CDR3 is 17 residues long. The CDR3 here is CASSPREGSGWVGIQYF. CDR3 DNA: TGTGCCAGCAGCCCCCGAGAGGGTAGCGGGTGGGTAGGCATTCAGTACTTC.

This clonotype has more than one count but fewer than ten. The gene calls are TRBV3-1 and TRBJ2-7; 11 positions match TRBD2. With V trimmed by 4 bases and J by 7 bases, 9 bases remained unmatched. Germline values: CDR1 LGHDT, CDR2 YNNKEL (reference sequence). The CDR3 sequence is 15 residues long. The CDR3 DNA follows: TGTGCCAGCAGCCCACCGGGACTAGCGGAGGGGGAGCAGTACTTC. Protein: CASSPPGLAEGEQYF.

This clonotype was seen once. The rearrangement links TRBV21-1 to TRBJ1-5. TRBV21-1 is a recognized pseudogene. The CDR3 runs 13 residues. CDR3 sequence reads: CASSKRGWGPQHF. CDR3 nucleotides: TGTGCCAGCAGCAAACGTGGTTGGGGGCCCCAGCATTTT.

This clonotype was seen more than once but under ten times. This chain uses TRBV2 with TRBJ1-5; no reliable D call. Per germline, CDR1 SNHLY and CDR2 FYNNEI. Trimming removed 7 bases from V and 5 bases from J, with 18 bases in between. This CDR3 spans 15 amino acids. The CDR3 spells CASTLAENRYQPQHF. The CDR3 region has the DNA TGTGCCAGCACTTTGGCAGAGAATCGTTATCAGCCCCAGCATTTT.

The chain carries TRBV20-1 and TRBJ2-5; TRBD2 aligns across 16 bases. V lost 2 bases to trimming and J lost 4 bases; unmatched junction nucleotides: 10. This CDR3 has 18 residues. Germline-derived CDR1 and CDR2 are DFQATT and SNEGSKA (reference sequence). CDR3 nucleotides: TGCAGTGCTAGAACGGGACTAGCGGGGGGGATGAGGCGAGAGACCCAGTACTTC. Amino acids: CSARTGLAGGMRRETQYF.

The chain recombines TRBV5-1 with TRBJ1-1, with 10 bases aligning to TRBD1. CDR1 is SGHRS, CDR2 YFSETQ, per germline. J lost 0 bases, V lost 4 bases, and 3 bases had no gene match. The CDR3 length is 15 residues. CDR3 sequence: CASSGGQGVNTEAFF. The CDR3 coding sequence is TGCGCCAGCAGCGGAGGACAGGGGGTGAACACTGAAGCTTTCTTT.

The chain employs TRBV6-5 and TRBJ2-7, with 11 bases aligning to TRBD1. Trimming at V came to 1 base and at J to 7 bases, leaving 6 bases not matched to a gene. The CDR3 covers 15 residues. Looked up from germline, CDR1 is MNHEY and CDR2 is SVGAGI. CDR3 amino acids: CASSYWDRGTREQYF. CDR3 nucleotide sequence: TGTGCCAGCAGTTACTGGGACAGGGGGACTCGGGAGCAGTACTTC.

The chain carries TRBV7-8 and TRBJ2-5, with 7 bases that match TRBD1. Per germline, CDR1 SGHVS and CDR2 FQNEAQ. The V segment lost 5 bases and the J segment 4 bases; nucleotides outside the gene matches: 13. The CDR3 length is 16 residues. For the CDR3, the DNA is TGTGCCAGCAGCCCCGCTACGGGACAGACCGGAGAGACCCAGTACTTC. Protein: CASSPATGQTGETQYF.